The sequence of this T cell receptor beta chain was determined in a study of Graves' ophthalmopathy and Graves' hyperthyroidism. About the research overall: Untreated patients at initial diagnosis provided peripheral blood.

The authors amplified TCR beta CDR3 regions from RNA transcripts. RT-PCR was first run with HTBI primers, then multiplex PCR in a second round. Each CDR3 protein gets one entry after TCRdb re-called the multiplex PCR reads with MiXCR. Of approximately 700,000 distinct CDR3 sequences listed, about two fifths are singletons. Germline lookup yields CDR1 ENHRY and CDR2 SYGVKD. The CDR3 covers 15 residues. The V end lost 8 bases, the J end lost 2 bases, and 19 bases lay between the germline ends. The clonotype originates from an adult man with Graves' ophthalmopathy. Sequenced: peripheral blood. This chain joins TRBV10-3 and TRBJ2-7; D is uncertain. This CDR3 is CAIEELADSPYEQYF. The CDR3 DNA is TGTGCCATCGAAGAGCTCGCGGATAGCCCCTACGAGCAGTACTTC.